This paragraph reports one T cell receptor beta chain. The CDR3 consists of 16 residues. V trimming: 3 bases; J trimming: 4 bases; junction bases outside the gene matches: 9. The germline CDR1 and CDR2 sequences are MGHDK and SYGVNS. These data are taken from a study of T cells after yellow fever vaccination. As TCR cDNA was made by 5'RACE template switching, a universal primer site and UMIs were added. From the 5' RACE reads, TCRdb called clonotypes with MiXCR, one entry per CDR3 protein. The sample lists hundreds of thousands of distinct CDR3 sequences, about 12% seen once, with 15% in the top ten. The sequencing here drew on PBMCs, taken on the day of the yellow fever booster vaccination. This receptor was taken from a man aged 25-45 years who received the YFV17D yellow fever vaccine. The rearrangement joins TRBV25-1 to TRBJ2-5; 9 nucleotides line up with TRBD1. Here the CDR3 DNA reads TGTGCCAGCAGTGATTCCTTCTGGACAGGGGTAGAGACCCAGTACTTC. Its translation is CASSDSFWTGVETQYF.